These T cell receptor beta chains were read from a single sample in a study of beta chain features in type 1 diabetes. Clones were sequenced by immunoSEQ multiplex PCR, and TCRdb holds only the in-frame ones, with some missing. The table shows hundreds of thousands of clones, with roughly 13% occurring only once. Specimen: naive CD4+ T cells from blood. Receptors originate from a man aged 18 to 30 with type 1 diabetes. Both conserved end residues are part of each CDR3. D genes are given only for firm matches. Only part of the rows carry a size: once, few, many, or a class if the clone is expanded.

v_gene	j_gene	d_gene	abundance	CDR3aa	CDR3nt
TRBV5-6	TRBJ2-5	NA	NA	CASTRTTGLQETQYF	TGTGCCAGCACCCGAACAACGGGCCTCCAAGAGACCCAGTACTTC
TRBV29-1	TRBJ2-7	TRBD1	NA	CSVEERAGGTYEQYF	TGCAGCGTTGAAGAACGGGCAGGGGGAACCTACGAGCAGTACTTC
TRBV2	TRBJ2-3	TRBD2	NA	CASTKSLAGADTQYF	TGTGCCAGCACTAAGAGTCTAGCGGGGGCAGATACGCAGTATTTT
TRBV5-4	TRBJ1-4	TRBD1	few	CASSPRGRGEKLFF	TGTGCCAGCAGCCCCAGGGGGCGCGGTGAAAAACTGTTTTTT
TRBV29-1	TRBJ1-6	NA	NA	CSVKDRDNSPLHF	TGCAGCGTAAAGGACAGAGATAATTCACCCCTCCACTTT
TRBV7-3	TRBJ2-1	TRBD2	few	CASSPGLAGDEQFF	TGTGCCAGCAGTCCGGGACTAGCGGGCGATGAGCAGTTCTTC
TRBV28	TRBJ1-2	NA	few	CASSLPGTYGYTF	TGTGCCAGCAGTCTACCCGGGACCTATGGCTACACCTTC
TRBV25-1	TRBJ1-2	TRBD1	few	CASREDREYGYTF	TGTGCCAGCAGAGAGGACAGGGAGTATGGCTACACCTTC
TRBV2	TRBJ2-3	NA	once	CASSERGGGNTDTQYF	TGTGCCAGCAGTGAGAGGGGGGGCGGCAACACAGATACGCAGTATTTT
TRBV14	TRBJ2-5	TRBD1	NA	CASSPRTGGQETQYF	TGTGCCAGCAGCCCCAGGACAGGGGGCCAAGAGACCCAGTACTTC
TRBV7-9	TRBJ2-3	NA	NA	CASSSGQGPDTQYF	TGTGCCAGCAGCTCAGGTCAGGGCCCAGATACGCAGTATTTT
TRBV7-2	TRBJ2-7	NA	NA	CASSPTLSDYEQYF	TGTGCCAGCAGCCCAACCTTATCAGATTACGAGCAGTACTTC
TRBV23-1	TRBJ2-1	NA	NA	CASSQPPGNSYNEQFF	TGCGCCAGCAGTCAGCCACCAGGGAACTCCTACAATGAGCAGTTCTTC
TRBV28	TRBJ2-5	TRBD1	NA	CASSLDRGLGSTQETQYF	TGTGCCAGCAGTCTAGACAGGGGGCTAGGGTCCACACAAGAGACCCAGTACTTC
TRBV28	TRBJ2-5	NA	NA	CAGEGGETQYF	TGTGCCGGAGAAGGTGGAGAGACCCAGTACTTC
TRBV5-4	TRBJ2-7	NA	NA	CASSLESSTYEQYF	TGTGCCAGCAGCTTGGAGAGCTCTACCTACGAGCAGTACTTC
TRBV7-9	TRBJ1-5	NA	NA	CASSLLGLDQPQHF	TGTGCCAGCAGCTTACTGGGTTTGGATCAGCCCCAGCATTTT
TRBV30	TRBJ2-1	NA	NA	CAWNPGTEYNEQFF	TGTGCCTGGAACCCCGGGACGGAGTACAATGAGCAGTTCTTC
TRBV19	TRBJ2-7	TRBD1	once	CASSPTSDRSSYEQYF	TGTGCCAGTAGCCCCACGTCGGACAGGAGCTCCTACGAGCAGTACTTC
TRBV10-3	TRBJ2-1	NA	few	CAISDGVEQFF	TGTGCCATCAGTGATGGGGTTGAGCAGTTCTTC
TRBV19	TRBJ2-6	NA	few	CASHDTGANVLTF	TGTGCCAGCCATGACACTGGGGCCAACGTCCTGACTTTC
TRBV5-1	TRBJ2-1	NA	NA	CASSPLGAPSSYNEQFF	TGCGCCAGCAGCCCGCTGGGGGCCCCGAGCTCCTACAATGAGCAGTTCTTC
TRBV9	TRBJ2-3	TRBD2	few	CASSGDVAGGLNTQYF	TGTGCCAGCAGCGGTGACGTAGCGGGGGGACTGAATACGCAGTATTTT
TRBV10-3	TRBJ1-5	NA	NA	CAIRFTEDQPQHF	TGTGCCATCAGGTTCACAGAGGATCAGCCCCAGCATTTT
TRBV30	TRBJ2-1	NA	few	CAWRAFGVDEQFF	TGTGCCTGGAGGGCCTTTGGAGTCGATGAGCAGTTCTTC
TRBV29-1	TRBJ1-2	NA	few	CSGVTDPTYGYTF	TGCAGCGGCGTTACGGACCCGACCTATGGCTACACCTTC
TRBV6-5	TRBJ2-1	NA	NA	CASEIYNEQFF	TGTGCCAGCGAGATTTACAATGAGCAGTTCTTC
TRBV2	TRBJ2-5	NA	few	CASMESIQETQYF	TGTGCCAGCATGGAGAGCATTCAAGAGACCCAGTACTTC
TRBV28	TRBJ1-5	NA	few	CASSLSGNQPQHF	TGTGCCAGCAGTTTATCGGGCAATCAGCCCCAGCATTTT
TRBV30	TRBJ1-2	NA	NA	CAWSRQLYGYTF	TGTGCCTGGAGTAGACAGCTCTATGGCTACACCTTC
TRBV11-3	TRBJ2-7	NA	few	CASSPTRGAYEQYF	TGTGCCAGCAGCCCTACAAGGGGGGCCTACGAGCAGTACTTC
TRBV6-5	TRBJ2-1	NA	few	CASSPLASRKEQGFF	TGTGCCAGCAGTCCGTTGGCTAGCCGAAAGGAGCAGGGGTTCTTC
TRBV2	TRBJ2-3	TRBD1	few	CASSGQGVNTDTQYF	TGTGCCAGCAGTGGACAGGGGGTAAACACAGATACGCAGTATTTT
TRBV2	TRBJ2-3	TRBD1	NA	CASSEAVTGATDTQYF	TGTGCCAGCAGTGAAGCAGTTACAGGGGCCACAGATACGCAGTATTTT